This TCR beta chain was profiled in a study of blood T cell repertoires in COVID-19. Sequencing used immunoSEQ multiplex PCR; TCRdb keeps in-frame clones, though not all of them. The sample yields 270,000 or so clones, around 81% seen once. This TCR was recovered from a woman between 55 and 75 years old with active or convalescent COVID-19. The sample taken for sequencing was peripheral blood.

CDR3 region: CASSIEGGGWGLFF. The DNA of the CDR3 is TGTGCCAGTAGTATAGAAGGAGGGGGCTGGGGACTGTTTTTT. The J gene is TRBJ1-4, the V gene TRBV19; 7 bases map to TRBD1. Germline-derived CDR1 and CDR2 are LNHDA and SQIVND (reference sequence). CDR3 length: 14 residues. V was pared by 0 bases and J by 13 bases, with 8 bases of the junction left unmatched.